This T cell receptor (beta chain) was obtained from a study of T cell responses to AZD1222 COVID-19 vaccine. The study's findings and limits: Nearly half of spike-specific TCRs reportedly target variant regions that are unmutated in the B.1.351 and B.1.1.7 variants. The donors showed a predominance of white British ancestry and of females, with possible underestimation of clonal diversity. Two AZD1222 doses significantly raised spike-specific TCR breadth and depth over controls.

Germline values: CDR1 SGHNT, CDR2 YYREEE (reference sequence). The CDR3 consists of 16 residues. Unmatched junction bases numbered 13, after V lost 4 bases and J lost 6 bases. Only in-frame clones appear in the TCRdb table, and some are missing; sequencing was by immunoSEQ multiplex PCR. The profile shows fewer than 70,000 clones, roughly nine tenths of them singletons. Pooling was applied to second doses at about 4 or about 12 weeks. This clone was recorded once. Its antigen is unknown. The chain recombines TRBV5-4 with TRBJ2-3, with 8 bases aligning to TRBD2. Sequencing used peripheral blood, obtained 28 days after the second AZD1222 dose. The sequence was collected from an adult who received the AZD1222 COVID-19 vaccine. The CDR3 here is CASSREGAGPGDTQYF. Written as DNA, the CDR3 is TGTGCCAGCAGCCGGGAGGGAGCGGGGCCGGGGGATACGCAGTATTTT. The full variable domain, in which reference TRBV5-4 and TRBJ2-3 provide the parts outside the CDR3, is ETGVTQSPTHLIKTRGQQVTLRCSSQSGHNTVSWYQQALGQGPQFIFQYYREEENGRGNFPPRFSGLQFPNYSSELNVNALELDDSALYLCASSREGAGPGDTQYFGPGTRLTVL.